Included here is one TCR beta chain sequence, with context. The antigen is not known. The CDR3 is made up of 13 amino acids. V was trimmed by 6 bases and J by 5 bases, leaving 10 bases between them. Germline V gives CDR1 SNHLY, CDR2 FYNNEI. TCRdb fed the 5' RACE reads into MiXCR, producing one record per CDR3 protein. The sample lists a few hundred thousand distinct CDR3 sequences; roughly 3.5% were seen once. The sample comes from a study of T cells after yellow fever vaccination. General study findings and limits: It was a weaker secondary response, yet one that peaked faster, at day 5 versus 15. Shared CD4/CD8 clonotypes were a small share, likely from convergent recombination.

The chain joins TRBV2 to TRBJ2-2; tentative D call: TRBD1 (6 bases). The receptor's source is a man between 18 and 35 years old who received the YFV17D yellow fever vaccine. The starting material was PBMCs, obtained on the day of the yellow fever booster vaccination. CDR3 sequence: CASRARGTGELFF. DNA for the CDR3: TGTGCCAGCAGGGCCAGGGGAACCGGGGAGCTGTTTTTT.